Below, one T cell receptor beta chain is given with its context. Its antigen is unidentified. Axillary draining lymph nodes of breast cancer patients supplied the node samples. This sample is part of a study of breast tumors, draining lymph nodes, adjacent tissues. Findings and limits, study-wide: Luminal-like breast cancer showed significantly higher tumor–nontumor repertoire similarity than basal-like. The lymph node origin of tumor T cells was framed as consistent with a hypothesis, not demonstrated. Most tumor T cells seemingly derive from lymph node, then expand in tumor. Tumors had less TCR diversity than lymph nodes, more than nontumor tissue.

CDR3 length equals 15 residues. The germline V gene has CDR1 SGHTA and CDR2 FQGNSA. Deletions cut 6 bases from V and 8 bases from J, with 20 bases between. TCRdb ran MiXCR on the multiplex PCR reads and lists one entry per CDR3 protein. The sample has about 180,000 distinct CDR3 sequences, approximately 30% seen once; the top ten hold around 4%. The sample taken for sequencing was axillary lymph node tissue. This sequence originates from a female donor with breast cancer. Some clones in this sample may be carry-over from other donors' samples. The chain carries TRBV7-2 and TRBJ1-3; D not resolved. This chain's CDR3 is CASSEAEIYGYTIYF. DNA of the CDR3: TGTGCCAGCAGTGAGGCAGAGATCTATGGCTACACCATATATTTT.